These 9 T cell receptor beta chains share one sample of origin, sequenced in a study of regulatory T cells in long-lasting Graves disease. Arm-PCR of CDR3 regions with iRepertoire HTBI primers generated TCR beta libraries. Each CDR3 protein is one row after TCRdb ran MiXCR on the multiplex PCR reads. The sample has some 330,000 distinct CDR3 sequences, 12% seen once. Time point specified: newly diagnosed GD, antithyroid drugs for less than 3 months. Scientists built the TCR library using RNA that was extracted from PBMCs. This sample also belongs to another study, concerning T cells in Graves' hyperthyroidism and ophthalmopathy.

Sequences were derived from peripheral blood mononuclear cells (PBMCs), sampled at new diagnosis, from a patient treated with antithyroid drugs. The receptor source for this set is a young woman with Graves disease.

This clonotype was picked up a small number of times. The genes are TRBV20-1 and TRBJ2-1; the match to TRBD2 covers 9 bases. There are 12 residues in the CDR3. Germline V gene lookup returns CDR1 DFQATT and CDR2 SNEGSKA (reference sequence). V dropped 7 bases and J dropped 6; count of bases not matched to a gene: 4. The CDR3 reads CSGRREGNEQFF. CDR3 DNA: TGCAGTGGACGGCGGGAGGGCAATGAGCAGTTCTTC.

The V gene is TRBV20-1, the J gene TRBJ2-1; 9 bases line up with TRBD2. V dropped 1 base and J dropped 4; count of bases not matched to a gene: 8. This CDR3 comprises 16 residues. The germline CDR1 and CDR2 sequences are DFQATT and SNEGSKA (reference sequence). CDR3 region: CSARGVTSGDYNEQFF. CDR3 coding DNA: TGCAGTGCTAGAGGCGTGACTAGCGGAGATTACAATGAGCAGTTCTTC.

A few counts support this clonotype. The chain uses TRBV12-3 or TRBV12-4 and TRBJ1-3; 7 positions match TRBD1. The CDR3 has 16 residues. The V gene end was trimmed by 5 bases and the J gene end by 0 bases; junction bases not matched to a gene: 7. CDR3 protein: CASSPGQVSSGNTIYF. The CDR3 DNA reads TGTGCCAGCAGTCCAGGACAGGTGTCCTCTGGAAACACCATATATTTT.

This clonotype was found many times. The chain couples TRBV7-2 to TRBJ2-1, with D perhaps matching TRBD1 (6 bases). Trimming shortened V by 6 bases and J by 5 bases, and 17 bases separated the two germline ends. CDR3 length: 15 amino acids. Germline V gives CDR1 SGHTA, CDR2 FQGNSA. CDR3 in DNA: TGTGCCAGCAGGCTTTGGGCAGGGGTGAACAATGAGCAGTTCTTC. This sequence encodes CASRLWAGVNNEQFF.

This clonotype was recorded many times. The V call is TRBV7-2, the J call TRBJ1-5; D is undetermined. This CDR3 contains 13 residues. Trimming cost V 2 bases and J 4 bases, with 6 bases left between them. In germline, CDR1 is SGHTA, CDR2 FQGNSA. CDR3 coding DNA: TGTGCCAGCAGCTTATGGAGAAATCAGCCCCAGCATTTT. This sequence encodes CASSLWRNQPQHF. The whole variable domain, remainder taken from reference TRBV7-2 and TRBJ1-5, is GAGVSQSPSNKVTEKGKDVELRCDPISGHTALYWYRQSLGQGLEFLIYFQGNSAPDKSGLPSDRFSAERTGGSVSTLTIQRTQQEDSAVYLCASSLWRNQPQHFGDGTRLSIL.

The rearrangement joins TRBV7-3 to TRBJ2-5, with D perhaps given as TRBD1 or TRBD2 (5 bases each). Trimming cost V 5 bases and J 4 bases, with 14 bases left between them. Germline loops: CDR1 SGHTA, CDR2 FQGTGA. The CDR3 totals 14 residues. CDR3 sequence (DNA): TGTGCCAGCAGCCCATGGGGGATGGGAGAGACCCAGTACTTC. This sequence encodes CASSPWGMGETQYF.

This clonotype came up many times. This chain uses TRBV7-2 with TRBJ1-3; no definite D call. This CDR3 spans 15 amino acids. The germline V and J ends were trimmed by 5 bases and 1 base, with 12 bases remaining between them. Germline V gene data show CDR1 as SGHTA and CDR2 as FQGNSA. The CDR3 DNA is TGTGCCAGCAGCCTTGCTCGTAGGTCTGGAAACACCATATATTTT. Translation gives CASSLARRSGNTIYF.

As for this clonotype: This may be a read error, as it is one base from a much larger clone. V usage is TRBV7-2 and J usage is TRBJ1-1; D is possibly TRBD1 (5 bases). The CDR3 contains 15 residues. V lost 0 bases to trimming and J lost 4 bases, with 12 bases between them. The germline gives CDR1 SGHTA, CDR2 FQGNSA. The CDR3 spells CASSLAGGEGTEAFF. The DNA for the CDR3 is TGTGCCAGCAGCTTAGCGGGAGGGGAAGGCACTGAAGCTTTCTTT.

This clonotype was counted ten times or more. The rearrangement links TRBV5-1 to TRBJ1-1; D is unresolved. The CDR3 sequence is 14 residues long. Looked up from germline, CDR1 is SGHRS and CDR2 is YFSETQ. Deletions cut 4 bases from V and 6 bases from J, with 16 bases between. The CDR3 here is CASSPEWTGAEAFF. The CDR3 nucleotides read TGCGCCAGCAGCCCCGAATGGACCGGGGCTGAAGCTTTCTTT.